Following are 25 T cell receptor beta chains from one sample sequenced in a study of blood T cell repertoires in COVID-19. Data came from immunoSEQ multiplex PCR; TCRdb stores just in-frame clones and leaves some out. The repertoire holds about 150,000 clones, around 85% seen once, with 9.2% in the top ten. Sequencing was done on a sample of PBMCs or T cells enriched from blood (not recorded which). The origin of the receptors is a man aged 50 to 59 who had recovered from COVID-19.

The chain combines TRBV19 with TRBJ1-6; D is unresolved. The germline V gene encodes CDR1 LNHDA and CDR2 SQIVND (reference sequence). V was trimmed by 1 base and J by 6 bases, leaving 10 bases between them. This CDR3 is built from 15 residues. This chain's CDR3 is CASSIVPGSNSPLHF. The CDR3 DNA is TGTGCCAGTAGTATAGTCCCAGGCTCTAATTCACCCCTCCACTTT.

This chain connects TRBV5-6 to TRBJ1-2; no reliable D call. There are 15 residues in the CDR3. Trimming left V 0 bases short and J 5 bases short, with 14 bases between. CDR1 is SGHDT and CDR2 is YYEEEE in the germline V gene. The CDR3 DNA is TGTGCCAGCAGCTTGGCCGTGACTCCCCAGTATGGCTACACCTTC. Residues: CASSLAVTPQYGYTF.

The sample holds a few counts of this clone. V usage is TRBV19 and J usage is TRBJ2-1, with 9 bases aligning to TRBD2. V lost 1 base and J lost 6; bases outside the gene matches: 7. The germline V gene encodes CDR1 LNHDA and CDR2 SQIVND (reference sequence). This CDR3 comprises 16 residues. CDR3 region: CASSIARTSVINEQFF. CDR3 nucleotides: TGTGCCAGTAGTATAGCAAGGACTAGCGTCATCAATGAGCAGTTCTTC.

This clone is a singleton in its sample. The chain links TRBV28 to TRBJ1-5, with a tentative D call TRBD1 (5 bases). Germline V CDR1 and CDR2: MDHEN, SYDVKM. The CDR3 spans 14 residues. V lost 6 bases to trimming and J lost 3 bases, with 12 bases between them. CDR3 protein: CASSRRQPNQPQHF. For the CDR3, the DNA is TGTGCCAGCAGCCGACGACAGCCCAATCAGCCCCAGCATTTT.

This clone has just one count. The chain employs TRBV9 and TRBJ1-2; maybe TRBD1 (6 bases). Germline CDR1 SGDLS, CDR2 YYNGEE. This CDR3 has 12 amino acids. The V end was cut by 3 bases, the J end by 7 bases, with 10 bases between. In DNA, the CDR3 is TGTGCCAGCAGCGCACAGGGACGTGGCTACACCTTC. Amino acid sequence: CASSAQGRGYTF.

The gene calls are TRBV9 and TRBJ1-1, with a weak D call TRBD1 (6 bases). The length of the CDR3 is 15 residues. Germline CDR1 and CDR2: SGDLS and YYNGEE. V lost 0 bases to trimming and J lost 2 bases, with 11 bases between them. The CDR3 loop reads CASSVGRTANTEAFF. In DNA, the CDR3 is TGTGCCAGCAGCGTAGGAAGGACAGCAAACACTGAAGCTTTCTTT.

CDR3 sequence (DNA): TGTGCCATCAGTGATTCGAGTCAAACTAATGAAAAACTGTTTTTT. The encoded protein is CAISDSSQTNEKLFF. The chain links TRBV10-3 to TRBJ1-4, with no clear D. Germline V gives CDR1 ENHRY, CDR2 SYGVKD. CDR3 length: 15 residues. Trimming cost V 3 bases and J 1 base, with 9 bases left between them.

The gene calls are TRBV7-2 and TRBJ1-4; D is perhaps TRBD1 (5 bases). The CDR3 runs 14 residues. In germline, CDR1 is SGHTA, CDR2 FQGNSA. The germline V and J ends were trimmed by 0 bases and 8 bases, with 10 bases remaining between them. The CDR3 region is CASSLAGGREKLFF. CDR3 DNA sequence: TGTGCCAGCAGCTTAGCGGGGGGGAGAGAAAAACTGTTTTTT.

This clone was recorded a few times. This chain uses TRBV30 with TRBJ1-2; the D is unclear. Germline V gene data show CDR1 as GTSNPN and CDR2 as SVGIG (reference sequence). V was cut by 2 bases and J by 7 bases, with 11 bases left in between. CDR3 size: 12 residues. The chain's CDR3 is CAWSSQVGGYTF. CDR3 nucleotides: TGTGCCTGGAGTAGTCAGGTTGGTGGCTACACCTTC.

The J gene is TRBJ2-7, the V gene TRBV27; 8 bases match TRBD2. CDR1 MNHEY and CDR2 SMNVEV come from the germline V gene (reference sequence). The CDR3 length is 15 residues. After removal of 6 bases from V and 2 bases from J, the junction contained 9 bases not matched to a gene. CDR3 bases: TGTGCCAGCAGACCCAGCGGGGGCCTGCCCTACGAGCAGTACTTC. This encodes CASRPSGGLPYEQYF.

The V call is TRBV15, the J call TRBJ2-5, with D possibly TRBD1 on 6 matching bases. Trimming stripped 6 bases from V and 0 bases from J, with 14 bases between. Germline CDR1 and CDR2: LNHNV and YYDKDF (reference sequence). The CDR3 totals 15 residues. In nucleotides, the CDR3 is TGTGCCACCAGGCAAACCAGGGGTTACCAAGAGACCCAGTACTTC. It is translated as CATRQTRGYQETQYF.

V gene TRBV15 combines with J gene TRBJ2-7; 7 nucleotides match TRBD1. CDR3 size: 15 residues. Germline V gives CDR1 LNHNV, CDR2 YYDKDF (reference sequence). V trimming: 5 bases; J trimming: 5 bases; junction bases outside the gene matches: 12. CDR3 amino acids: CATSRFPGTADEQYF. The CDR3 coding sequence is TGTGCCACCAGCCGCTTTCCTGGGACAGCGGACGAGCAGTACTTC.

This chain joins TRBV7-8 and TRBJ1-1; 10 positions match TRBD1. CDR1 is SGHVS, CDR2 FQNEAQ, per germline. The CDR3 sequence is 19 residues long. J lost 1 base, V lost 6 bases, and 17 bases had no gene match. The CDR3 loop is CASRLFPPGQGRKNTEAFF. DNA of the CDR3: TGTGCCAGCAGATTATTTCCGCCGGGACAGGGGAGAAAGAACACTGAAGCTTTCTTT.

The genes are TRBV28 and TRBJ1-5; D ambiguous. Trimming left V 6 bases short and J 3 bases short, with 15 bases between. Germline loops: CDR1 MDHEN, CDR2 SYDVKM. The CDR3 contains 15 residues. CDR3 region: CASRIDQAFNQPQHF. CDR3 DNA sequence: TGTGCCAGCAGGATCGACCAGGCGTTCAATCAGCCCCAGCATTTT.

The V call is TRBV4-3, the J call TRBJ1-4; D uncertain. The germline V gene has CDR1 LGHNA and CDR2 YSLEER. Trimming left V 0 bases short and J 6 bases short, with 17 bases between. This CDR3 region has 17 residues. CDR3 nucleotides: TGCGCCAGCAGCCAAGAAGCTAGGAGAGACGGGTATGAAAAACTGTTTTTT. This encodes CASSQEARRDGYEKLFF.

This clone occurred once. The V call is TRBV5-1, the J call TRBJ2-2; the match to TRBD1 covers 7 bases. This CDR3 comprises 15 residues. Trimming at V came to 0 bases and at J to 1 base, leaving 0 bases not matched to a gene. Germline-derived CDR1 and CDR2 are SGHRS and YFSETQ. CDR3 loop: CASSLDRGNTGELFF. The CDR3 DNA follows: TGCGCCAGCAGCTTGGACAGGGGGAACACCGGGGAGCTGTTTTTT.

The CDR3 DNA is TGTGCCAGCAGCGTAGCCGGAGGGTTGAATGAGCAGTTCTTC. This gives the protein CASSVAGGLNEQFF. This chain uses TRBV9 with TRBJ2-1; maybe TRBD2 (6 bases). Trimming left V 0 bases short and J 7 bases short, with 11 bases between. CDR1 and CDR2 (germline): SGDLS, YYNGEE. This CDR3 spans 14 amino acids.

The chain is built from TRBV10-2 and TRBJ1-2; no clear D gene. Trimming took off 3 bases at V and 4 bases at J, with 12 bases between the two ends. The V gene's germline CDR1 is WSHSY and CDR2 SAAADI. The CDR3 spans 14 residues. DNA for the CDR3: TGCGCCAGCAGTGATGGAGGGCTGATCTATGGCTACACCTTC. The encoded protein is CASSDGGLIYGYTF.

The gene calls are TRBV7-2 and TRBJ1-1; D remains unclear. Germline V gives CDR1 SGHTA, CDR2 FQGNSA. V shed 1 base and J shed 5 bases, with 8 bases lying between them. The CDR3 consists of 13 residues. The CDR3 loop reads CASSLGGQTEAFF. For the CDR3, the DNA is TGTGCCAGCAGCTTAGGTGGGCAAACTGAAGCTTTCTTT.

The J gene is TRBJ2-2, the V gene TRBV7-9; TRBD2 aligns across 7 bases. The CDR3 loop spans 15 amino acids. The ends lost 6 bases at V and 2 bases at J; junction bases unmatched: 6. In germline, CDR1 is SEHNR, CDR2 FQNEAQ (reference sequence). The CDR3 coding sequence is TGTGCCAGCAGTCGACTAGCCCTAAACACCGGGGAGCTGTTTTTT. Translated, it gives CASSRLALNTGELFF.

The rearrangement uses TRBV3-1 (or the pseudogene TRBV3-2) and TRBJ1-3; D uncertain. CDR3 length: 16 residues. CDR1 and CDR2 from the germline V gene are LGHDT and YNNKEL (reference sequence). Trimming stripped 3 bases from V and 4 bases from J, with 16 bases between. CDR3 DNA sequence: TGTGCCAGCAGCCAGTCCTCGGGAGGGAGCGGAAACACCATATATTTT. Amino acid sequence: CASSQSSGGSGNTIYF.

V is TRBV4-1 and J is TRBJ1-2; the match to TRBD1 covers 9 bases. The CDR3 sequence is 16 residues long. The V segment lost 4 bases and the J segment 4 bases; nucleotides outside the gene matches: 10. CDR1 is MGHRA and CDR2 is YSYEKL in the germline V gene. This CDR3 reads CASSLPGRTGAYGYTF. The DNA of the CDR3 is TGCGCCAGCAGCCTCCCGGGGCGGACAGGGGCCTATGGCTACACCTTC.

The chain carries TRBV5-4 and TRBJ1-3; D remains ambiguous. Trimming cost V 5 bases and J 5 bases, with 5 bases left between them. Germline assignment: CDR1 SGHNT and CDR2 YYREEE (reference sequence). The CDR3 is made up of 11 amino acids. CDR3 region: CASSLRNTIYF. The DNA of the CDR3 is TGTGCCAGCAGTCTACGAAACACCATATATTTT.

The chain couples TRBV10-3 to TRBJ1-1, with TRBD1 matching 9 bases. The V segment lost 3 bases and the J segment 3 bases; nucleotides outside the gene matches: 2. Looked up from germline, CDR1 is ENHRY and CDR2 is SYGVKD. The length of the CDR3 is 14 residues. CDR3 in amino acids: CAISEQGADTEAFF. In nucleotides, the CDR3 is TGTGCCATCAGTGAACAGGGGGCAGACACTGAAGCTTTCTTT.

J is TRBJ2-2 and V is TRBV28; 7 nucleotides agree with TRBD1. The J segment lost 1 base and the V segment lost 6 bases, leaving 5 bases of the junction unmatched. The CDR3 extends over 15 amino acids. The germline V gene has CDR1 MDHEN and CDR2 SYDVKM. The CDR3 protein is CASSQGQENTGELFF. In nucleotides, the CDR3 is TGTGCCAGCAGCCAAGGACAGGAGAACACCGGGGAGCTGTTTTTT.